One and the same sample provided the 25 T cell receptor beta chains below, sequenced in a study of CD4 T cell repertoires in COVID-19. Assay: immunoSEQ multiplex PCR; the TCRdb copy retains only in-frame clones and omits some. This table holds tens of thousands of clones, around 87% found once. Sequencing was done directly on freshly isolated, uncultured memory T cells. The source material was central memory CD4+ T cells from blood, sampled before the COVID-19 pandemic. The origin of the receptors is a human donor who had COVID-19.

This clone was counted between two and nine times. This chain joins TRBV10-3 and TRBJ2-7, with a weak D call TRBD1 (5 bases). The CDR3 is 14 amino acids. Germline CDR1 is ENHRY and CDR2 is SYGVKD. Trimming shortened V by 4 bases and J by 1 base, and 11 bases separated the two germline ends. The CDR3 bases are TGTGCCATCAGTGGGACACAGCAATCCTACGAGCAGTACTTC. This codes for CAISGTQQSYEQYF.

The chain links TRBV19 to TRBJ2-6; no reliable D call. The CDR3 is 16 residues long. Germline assignment: CDR1 LNHDA and CDR2 SQIVND (reference sequence). The V end lost 3 bases, the J end lost 0 bases, and 9 bases lay between the germline ends. CDR3 region: CASSIKGGSGANVLTF. DNA for the CDR3: TGTGCCAGTAGTATCAAAGGCGGCTCTGGGGCCAACGTCCTGACTTTC. The whole variable domain, filled in from reference TRBV19 and TRBJ2-6, reads DGGITQSPKYLFRKEGQNVTLSCEQNLNHDAMYWYRQDPGQGLRLIYYSQIVNDFQKGDIAEGYSVSREKKESFPLTVTSAQKNPTAFYLCASSIKGGSGANVLTFGAGSRLTVL.

The CDR3 DNA reads TGTGCCAGCAGTGAAAGGGGACAGGGGGCTCCCTGGGGCTACACCTTC. It specifies CASSERGQGAPWGYTF. This chain uses TRBV6-1 with TRBJ1-2; TRBD1 matches 12 bases. CDR1 is MNHNS and CDR2 is SASEGT in the germline V gene. The J segment lost 8 bases and the V segment lost 2 bases, leaving 9 bases of the junction unmatched. The CDR3 extends over 16 amino acids.

V gene TRBV2 combines with J gene TRBJ2-1, with D maybe TRBD2 (6 bases). The CDR3 spans 13 residues. The germline V and J ends were trimmed by 3 bases and 6 bases, with 9 bases remaining between them. Germline V gene data show CDR1 as SNHLY and CDR2 as FYNNEI. The CDR3 nucleotides read TGTGCCAGCAGTGATCTAGCGTCCAATGAGCAGTTCTTC. Its protein product is CASSDLASNEQFF.

The V gene is TRBV5-5, the J gene TRBJ2-1, with 13 bases identical to TRBD2. The CDR3 consists of 15 residues. J was trimmed by 6 bases and V by 4 bases; bases with no gene match: 4. From germline, CDR1 is SGHKS and CDR2 YYEKEE (reference sequence). CDR3 nucleotides: TGTGCCAGCAGCCGGACTAGCGGGGGTCTCAATGAGCAGTTCTTC. This sequence encodes CASSRTSGGLNEQFF.

The genes are TRBV9 and TRBJ1-1; D remains ambiguous. This CDR3 comprises 13 residues. Trimming cost V 3 bases and J 11 bases, with 17 bases left between them. Germline V gene data show CDR1 as SGDLS and CDR2 as YYNGEE. The CDR3 is CASSARQGGSAFF. DNA of the CDR3: TGTGCCAGCAGCGCCCGGCAAGGAGGGTCCGCTTTCTTT.

CDR3 residues: CASSLQDRANEQFF. The CDR3 nucleotides read TGTGCCAGCAGTTTACAGGACAGGGCCAATGAGCAGTTCTTC. The chain has TRBV6-5 and TRBJ2-1, with TRBD1 matching 8 bases. CDR3 length equals 14 residues. Germline V gene data show CDR1 as MNHEY and CDR2 as SVGAGI. The V and J ends lost 4 bases and 6 bases, in that order; junction bases with no gene match: 5.

The V call is TRBV11-2, the J call TRBJ2-1; D uncertain. The CDR3 is made up of 11 amino acids. Germline-derived CDR1 and CDR2 are SGHAT and FQNNGV. The V and J ends lost 5 bases and 9 bases respectively, with 8 bases between them. The CDR3: CASSQAFEQFF. As DNA, the CDR3 is TGTGCCAGCAGCCAAGCCTTTGAGCAGTTCTTC. The whole variable domain, filled in from reference TRBV11-2 and TRBJ2-1, reads EAGVAQSPRYKIIEKRQSVAFWCNPISGHATLYWYQQILGQGPKLLIQFQNNGVVDDSQLPKDRFSAERLKGVDSTLKIQPAKLEDSAVYLCASSQAFEQFFGPGTRLTVL.

This chain uses TRBV14 with TRBJ1-2; 8 bases line up with TRBD1. V lost 1 base and J lost 7; bases outside the gene matches: 11. CDR3 length: 16 residues. Germline V CDR1 and CDR2: SGHDN, FVKESK. CDR3 coding DNA: TGTGCCAGCAGCCAAGTGATCGGCGGACAGGGCCTTGGCTACACCTTC. Translating gives CASSQVIGGQGLGYTF.

The chain uses TRBV6-1 and TRBJ2-1; the D gene is possibly TRBD2 (5 bases). Germline V CDR1 and CDR2: MNHNS, SASEGT. The CDR3 covers 15 residues. Trimming left V 9 bases short and J 5 bases short, with 20 bases between. The CDR3 nucleotides read TGTGCCAGTACTGCGCTAGCTAAAGCGGACAATGAGCAGTTCTTC. The encoded protein is CASTALAKADNEQFF.

V and J are TRBV7-2 and TRBJ1-1, with D perhaps TRBD1 (6 bases). The CDR3 runs to 15 residues. Trimming shortened V by 1 base and J by 0 bases, and 9 bases separated the two germline ends. Germline CDR1 reads SGHTA; CDR2 reads FQGNSA. The CDR3 bases are TGTGCCAGCAGCTTAGAGGGGGACCTGAACACTGAAGCTTTCTTT. Translation gives CASSLEGDLNTEAFF.

V and J are TRBV7-9 and TRBJ2-7, with TRBD2 identical over 11 bases. Germline V gives CDR1 SEHNR, CDR2 FQNEAQ (reference sequence). CDR3 length equals 15 residues. The V and J ends lost 3 bases and 0 bases, in that order; junction bases with no gene match: 1. The CDR3 loop reads CASSLGTSGSYEQYF. The CDR3 coding sequence is TGTGCCAGCAGCTTGGGGACTAGCGGCTCCTACGAGCAGTACTTC.

The chain links TRBV7-6 to TRBJ1-2; the D is unclear. The V and J ends lost 6 bases and 4 bases respectively, with 15 bases between them. The CDR3 length is 14 residues. Germline V gene sequence: CDR1 SGHVS, CDR2 FNYEAQ. CDR3 loop: CASSLTEIPYGYTF. In DNA, the CDR3 is TGTGCCAGCAGTCTAACAGAGATACCCTATGGCTACACCTTC.

The chain combines TRBV11-2 with TRBJ2-7; 12 bases line up with TRBD1. The CDR3 extends over 16 amino acids. The germline CDR1 and CDR2 sequences are SGHAT and FQNNGV. Trimming at V came to 5 bases and at J to 7 bases, leaving 12 bases not matched to a gene. For the CDR3, the DNA is TGTGCCAGCAGCCTCAATTCGGGACAGGGGGCTCTGGAGCAGTACTTC. Translated, it gives CASSLNSGQGALEQYF.

This rearrangement joins TRBV5-1 to TRBJ2-6; TRBD1 agrees at 7 bases. Trimming at V came to 2 bases and at J to 0 bases, leaving 14 bases not matched to a gene. The V gene's germline CDR1 is SGHRS and CDR2 YFSETQ. This CDR3 comprises 20 residues. The CDR3 region has the DNA TGCGCCAGCAGCTTTTCCCCCACAGGGGCCCCGTCCTCTGGGGCCAACGTCCTGACTTTC. This gives the protein CASSFSPTGAPSSGANVLTF.

The V and J genes are TRBV7-2 and TRBJ1-3; no clear D gene. Germline V lookup: CDR1 SGHTA, CDR2 FQGNSA. The V and J ends lost 1 base and 0 bases respectively, with 7 bases between them. The CDR3 loop spans 15 amino acids. The CDR3 bases are TGTGCCAGCAGCTTAGTCAGCGGCTCTGGAAACACCATATATTTT. Amino acids: CASSLVSGSGNTIYF.

For the CDR3, the DNA is TGTGCCAGCAAGCAAGGGGGAGGCAATCAGCCCCAGCATTTT. Residues: CASKQGGGNQPQHF. The chain has TRBV7-3 and TRBJ1-5, with D possibly being TRBD1 (6 bases). V lost 7 bases and J lost 2, with 12 bases in between. This CDR3 comprises 14 residues. Germline values: CDR1 SGHTA, CDR2 FQGTGA.

The V and J genes are TRBV9 and TRBJ2-3; 13 nucleotides align to TRBD2. The germline gives CDR1 SGDLS, CDR2 YYNGEE. This CDR3 region has 13 residues. The V gene end was trimmed by 5 bases and the J gene end by 6 bases; junction bases not matched to a gene: 0. CDR3 nucleotide sequence: TGTGCCAGCAGACTAGCGGGGGGGGATACGCAGTATTTT. Protein: CASRLAGGDTQYF.

This clone has a handful of counts. This chain uses TRBV29-1 with TRBJ2-7; 8 bases line up with TRBD2. The CDR3 has 14 residues. With V trimmed by 5 bases and J by 2 bases, 8 bases remained unmatched. Germline V lookup: CDR1 SQVTM, CDR2 ANQGSEA. CDR3 DNA: TGCAGCGTTCGGTTTAGCGGGACTACCTACGAGCAGTACTTC. Protein: CSVRFSGTTYEQYF.

The chain is built from TRBV4-1 and TRBJ2-7; 10 bases map to TRBD1. The CDR3 consists of 14 residues. Germline V gene lookup returns CDR1 MGHRA and CDR2 YSYEKL. The V segment lost 1 base and the J segment 5 bases; nucleotides outside the gene matches: 2. The DNA for the CDR3 is TGCGCCAGCAGCCAAGTGACAGGGGGCGACGAGCAGTACTTC. It codes for CASSQVTGGDEQYF.

The V gene is TRBV2, the J gene TRBJ2-2; TRBD1 matches 7 bases. Germline V CDR1 and CDR2: SNHLY, FYNNEI. J lost 3 bases, V lost 5 bases, and 3 bases had no gene match. This CDR3 region has 14 residues. The DNA for the CDR3 is TGTGCCAGCAGTCGCCAGGGGGACACCGGGGAGCTGTTTTTT. Protein product: CASSRQGDTGELFF.

The chain is built from TRBV5-1 and TRBJ2-7; 7 nucleotides align to TRBD1. The V and J ends lost 4 bases and 5 bases, in that order; junction bases with no gene match: 15. This CDR3 contains 16 residues. CDR1 is SGHRS and CDR2 is YFSETQ in the germline V gene. The CDR3 sequence: CASSLEGAVAGDEQYF. CDR3 DNA sequence: TGCGCCAGCAGCCTAGAGGGGGCGGTGGCAGGGGACGAGCAGTACTTC. The variable domain in full, with the rest retrieved from reference TRBV5-1 and TRBJ2-7, is KAGVTQTPRYLIKTRGQQVTLSCSPISGHRSVSWYQQTPGQGLQFLFEYFSETQRNKGNFPGRFSGRQFSNSRSEMNVSTLELGDSALYLCASSLEGAVAGDEQYFGPGTRLTVT.

The CDR3 spells CSATDNYGYTF. The CDR3 nucleotides are TGCAGCGCGACAGACAACTATGGCTACACCTTC. The chain uses TRBV29-1 and TRBJ1-2; maybe TRBD1 (5 bases). Trimming removed 7 bases at V and 2 bases at J, with 8 bases between. CDR1 SQVTM and CDR2 ANQGSEA come from the germline V gene. The CDR3 totals 11 residues.

This chain joins TRBV5-4 and TRBJ2-7; 12 nucleotides match TRBD1. CDR3 length: 16 amino acids. Per germline, CDR1 SGHNT and CDR2 YYREEE (reference sequence). The V and J ends lost 4 bases and 3 bases, in that order; junction bases with no gene match: 8. The CDR3 region has the DNA TGTGCCAGCAGCCCTGGGGACAGGGGGCGCTTCTACGAGCAGTACTTC. Translating gives CASSPGDRGRFYEQYF.

The CDR3 nucleotides read TGTGCCAGCAGTGAATACGCTTCCAGCGTTAACACTGAAGCTTTCTTT. Amino acids: CASSEYASSVNTEAFF. The chain links TRBV25-1 to TRBJ1-1; no definite D call. Germline V gene lookup returns CDR1 MGHDK and CDR2 SYGVNS. There are 16 residues in the CDR3. Trimming shortened V by 0 bases and J by 2 bases, and 13 bases separated the two germline ends.